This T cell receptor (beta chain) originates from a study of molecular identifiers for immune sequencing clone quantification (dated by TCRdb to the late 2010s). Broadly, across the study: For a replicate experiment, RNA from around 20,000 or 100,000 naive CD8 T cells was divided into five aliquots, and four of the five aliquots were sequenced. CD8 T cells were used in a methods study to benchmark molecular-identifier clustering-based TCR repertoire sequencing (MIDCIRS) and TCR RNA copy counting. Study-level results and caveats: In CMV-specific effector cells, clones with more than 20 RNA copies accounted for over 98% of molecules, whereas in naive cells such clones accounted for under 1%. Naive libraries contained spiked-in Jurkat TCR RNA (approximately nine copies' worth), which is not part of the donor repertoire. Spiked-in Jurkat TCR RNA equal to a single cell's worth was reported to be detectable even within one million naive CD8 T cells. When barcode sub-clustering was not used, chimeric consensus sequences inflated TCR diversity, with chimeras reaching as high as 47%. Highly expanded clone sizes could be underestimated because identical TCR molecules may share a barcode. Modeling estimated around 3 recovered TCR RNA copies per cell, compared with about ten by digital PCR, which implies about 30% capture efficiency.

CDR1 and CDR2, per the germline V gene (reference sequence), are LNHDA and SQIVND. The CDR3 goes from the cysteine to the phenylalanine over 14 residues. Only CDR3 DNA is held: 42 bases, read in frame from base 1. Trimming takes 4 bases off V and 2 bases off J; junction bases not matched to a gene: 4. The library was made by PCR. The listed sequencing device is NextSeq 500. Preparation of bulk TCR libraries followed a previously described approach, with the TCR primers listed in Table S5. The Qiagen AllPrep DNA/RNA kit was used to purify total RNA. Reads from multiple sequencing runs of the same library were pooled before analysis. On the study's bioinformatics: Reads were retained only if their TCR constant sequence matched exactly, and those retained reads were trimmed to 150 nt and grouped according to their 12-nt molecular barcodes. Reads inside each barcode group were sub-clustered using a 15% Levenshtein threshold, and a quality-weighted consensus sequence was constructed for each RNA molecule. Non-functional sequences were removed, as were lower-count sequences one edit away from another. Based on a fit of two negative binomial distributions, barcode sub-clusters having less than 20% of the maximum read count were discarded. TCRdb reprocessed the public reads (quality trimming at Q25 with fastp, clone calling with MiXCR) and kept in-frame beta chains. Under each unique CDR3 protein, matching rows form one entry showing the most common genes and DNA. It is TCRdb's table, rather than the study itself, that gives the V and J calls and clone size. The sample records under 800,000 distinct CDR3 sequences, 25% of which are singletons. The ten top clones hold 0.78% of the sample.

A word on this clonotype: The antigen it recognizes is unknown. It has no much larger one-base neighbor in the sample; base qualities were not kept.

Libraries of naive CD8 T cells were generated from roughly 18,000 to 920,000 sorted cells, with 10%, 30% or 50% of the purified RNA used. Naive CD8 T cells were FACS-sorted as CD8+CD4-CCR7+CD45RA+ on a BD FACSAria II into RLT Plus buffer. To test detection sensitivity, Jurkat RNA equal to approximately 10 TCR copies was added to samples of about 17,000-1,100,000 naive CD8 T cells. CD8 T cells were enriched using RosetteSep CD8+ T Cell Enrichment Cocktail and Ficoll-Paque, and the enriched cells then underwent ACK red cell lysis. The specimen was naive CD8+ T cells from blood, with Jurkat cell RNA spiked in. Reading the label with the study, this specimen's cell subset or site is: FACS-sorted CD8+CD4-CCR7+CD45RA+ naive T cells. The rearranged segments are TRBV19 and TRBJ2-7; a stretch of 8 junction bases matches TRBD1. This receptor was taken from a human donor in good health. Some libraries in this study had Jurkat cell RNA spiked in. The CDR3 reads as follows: CASSTLGQAYEQYF. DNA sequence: TGTGCCAGTAGTACACTGGGACAGGCCTACGAGCAGTACTTC.